Presented here are 15 T cell receptor beta chains from one specimen sequenced in a study of CD8 T cells in Susac syndrome (dated by TCRdb to about 2019). Library generation was performed with the immunoSEQ multiplex PCR assay. RNA was extracted using the RNeasy kit, and roughly 0.5 to 1 microgram was reverse transcribed with random hexamers. TCRdb trimmed public reads at Q25 via fastp, called clones via MiXCR and kept in-frame beta chains. Records with the same CDR3 protein are collapsed into one entry carrying the most frequent genes and DNA. The sample includes 100,000 to 150,000 distinct CDR3 sequences, with approximately 79% observed a single time. The leading ten clones occupy around 0.49% of the sample. Sample: CD8+ T cells from PBMCs. These TCRs come from a human donor with multiple sclerosis.

The chain uses TRBV11-2 and TRBJ2-5, with TRBD1 as a possible D gene (5 bases). The CDR3 loop spans 15 amino acids. CDR1 is SGHAT, CDR2 FQNNGV, per germline. Trimming took off 3 bases at V and 4 bases at J, with 15 bases between the two ends. The CDR3 DNA follows: TGTGCCAGCAGCTTGGGCAGGGAATTCAGAGAGACCCAGTACTTC. Protein sequence: CASSLGREFRETQYF.

This clonotype has only one observation. The chain carries TRBV29-1 and TRBJ1-1; D is undetermined. This CDR3 has 13 residues. The V end was cut by 2 bases, the J end by 4 bases, with 11 bases between. Looked up from germline, CDR1 is SQVTM and CDR2 is ANQGSEA. The CDR3 DNA reads TGCAGCGTTGAACACTTCGGGAGCACTGAAGCTTTCTTT. It translates to CSVEHFGSTEAFF.

The chain is built from TRBV7-9 and TRBJ1-2; D not certain. This CDR3 has 13 amino acids. With 2 bases removed from V and 8 bases from J, the gap between germline ends came to 12 bases. CDR1 and CDR2 from the germline V gene are SEHNR and FQNEAQ (reference sequence). The CDR3 reads CASSLNEVSGYTF. The CDR3 region has the DNA TGTGCCAGCAGCTTAAACGAAGTGTCCGGCTACACCTTC.

V usage is TRBV10-2 and J usage is TRBJ2-1; D unresolved. CDR1 and CDR2 from the germline V gene are WSHSY and SAAADI. V was cut by 6 bases and J by 0 bases, with 9 bases left in between. The CDR3 length is 14 residues. The CDR3 DNA reads TGCGCCAGCAGCATGACGAGCTCCTACAATGAGCAGTTCTTC. The encoded protein is CASSMTSSYNEQFF.

The chain uses TRBV9 and TRBJ1-1; weak D call: TRBD1 (5 bases). The CDR3 is 14 amino acids. With 0 bases removed from V and 7 bases from J, the gap between germline ends came to 13 bases. The germline V gene encodes CDR1 SGDLS and CDR2 YYNGEE. In DNA, the CDR3 is TGTGCCAGCAGCGTAGAGCCAGGGTTGGGTGAAGCTTTCTTT. Residues: CASSVEPGLGEAFF.

V and J are TRBV25-1 and TRBJ2-7; 8 bases fit TRBD1. V gave up 3 bases and J gave up 4 bases; unmatched junction bases: 11. This CDR3 has 16 amino acids. CDR1 MGHDK and CDR2 SYGVNS come from the germline V gene. Written as DNA, the CDR3 is TGTGCCAGCAGTGAGTTCTTAGGACAGGGAGAGTACGAGCAGTACGTC. Amino acid sequence: CASSEFLGQGEYEQYV.

This clonotype has a single count. V is TRBV7-6 and J is TRBJ1-5; TRBD1 aligns across 10 bases. The germline V gene has CDR1 SGHVS and CDR2 FNYEAQ. With 2 bases clipped from V and 0 bases from J, the junction kept 10 bases outside the gene matches. The CDR3 consists of 19 residues. CDR3 in DNA: TGTGCCAGCAGCTTATCAGTCCCCGGGACAGGGGTTAGCAATCAGCCCCAGCATTTT. It translates to CASSLSVPGTGVSNQPQHF.

V and J are TRBV6-4 and TRBJ2-3, with 10 bases matching TRBD2. V shed 6 bases and J 0 bases; nucleotides not matched to a gene: 18. Looked up from germline, CDR1 is MRHNA and CDR2 is SNTAGT. The CDR3 totals 20 residues. CDR3 in amino acids: CASSRINFRLAGASTDTQYF. CDR3 nucleotides: TGTGCCAGCAGCCGAATCAATTTTCGGCTAGCGGGGGCTAGCACAGATACGCAGTATTTT.

The rearrangement joins TRBV9 to TRBJ2-3; 9 bases are shared with TRBD2. J was trimmed by 5 bases and V by 3 bases; bases with no gene match: 10. Germline-derived CDR1 and CDR2 are SGDLS and YYNGEE. The CDR3 length is 16 residues. The CDR3, as DNA: TGTGCCAGCAGCGCGACCGGGGCGGGAGGGCGAGATACGCAGTATTTT. It is translated as CASSATGAGGRDTQYF.

The chain employs TRBV7-9 and TRBJ2-3, with a possible D match to TRBD1 (8 bases). Trimming stripped 0 bases from V and 3 bases from J, with 13 bases between. This CDR3 spans 16 amino acids. Germline assignment: CDR1 SEHNR and CDR2 FQNEAQ (reference sequence). CDR3 sequence reads: CASSLAQGGSTDTQYF. Here the CDR3 DNA reads TGTGCCAGCAGCTTAGCACAGGGGGGGTCGACAGATACGCAGTATTTT.

The rearrangement links TRBV19 to TRBJ1-1; a weak D match, TRBD1 (5 bases). This CDR3 has 16 amino acids. V dropped 0 bases and J dropped 0 bases, with 11 bases sitting between them. Germline assignment: CDR1 LNHDA and CDR2 SQIVND (reference sequence). The CDR3 nucleotides are TGTGCCAGTAGTATAGATGGCTCGGGGGTGAACACTGAAGCTTTCTTT. Amino acid sequence: CASSIDGSGVNTEAFF.

The chain recombines TRBV4-3 with TRBJ1-6; 7 bases agree with TRBD1. The germline CDR1 and CDR2 sequences are LGHNA and YSLEER. This CDR3 contains 15 residues. With 0 bases clipped from V and 6 bases from J, the junction kept 2 bases outside the gene matches. DNA of the CDR3: TGCGCCAGCAGCCAAGATTACAGGGGTAATTCACCCCTCCACTTT. This gives the protein CASSQDYRGNSPLHF.

This clonotype has a handful of counts. The chain employs TRBV7-9 and TRBJ2-7; D is uncertain. Germline values: CDR1 SEHNR, CDR2 FQNEAQ (reference sequence). Between the trimmed V and J ends, which lost 1 base and 3 bases, there was a span of 7 bases. The CDR3 contains 13 residues. CDR3 in amino acids: CASSLVGIYEQYF. CDR3 nucleotide sequence: TGTGCCAGCAGCTTAGTAGGGATCTACGAGCAGTACTTC.

This clonotype was picked up a small number of times. J is TRBJ2-5 and V is TRBV6-1; D not resolved. The germline V gene encodes CDR1 MNHNS and CDR2 SASEGT. V dropped 5 bases and J dropped 1 base, with 11 bases sitting between them. CDR3 length: 14 residues. The CDR3, as DNA: TGTGCCAGCAGTACCCACAGCCTCCAAGAGACCCAGTACTTC. Its protein product is CASSTHSLQETQYF.

This chain connects TRBV11-3 to TRBJ2-3; D call uncertain. Germline loops: CDR1 SGHNT, CDR2 YENEEA. Trimming cost V 0 bases and J 2 bases, with 9 bases left between them. CDR3 length: 15 amino acids. The CDR3 here is CASSLDQTDTDTQYF. The DNA of the CDR3 is TGTGCCAGCAGCTTAGATCAAACGGACACAGATACGCAGTATTTT.